The present T cell receptor (beta chain) was sequenced within a study of shared T cell receptors in the human thymus. Only in-frame clones appear in the TCRdb table, and some are missing; sequencing was by immunoSEQ multiplex PCR. The sample has about 610,000 clones, around 89% seen once. Germline CDR1 and CDR2: MGHRA and YSYEKL. After removal of 4 bases from V and 4 bases from J, the junction contained 13 bases not matched to a gene. This CDR3 is built from 17 residues. The same data also went into a second study, on human thymus T cells. This second study notes: Corrective cardiac surgery supplied the resected thymus tissue. Apparent skewing of V and J gene usage characterized both thymic and blood repertoires.

The chain combines TRBV4-1 with TRBJ1-1, with 9 positions matching TRBD1. This sequence originates from a boy in the first two years of life with a congenital heart defect. The sequenced sample consisted of thymocytes. CDR3 protein: CASSPKAGQGGSTEAFF. Written as DNA, the CDR3 is TGCGCCAGCAGCCCAAAAGCGGGACAGGGAGGGAGCACTGAAGCTTTCTTT.